The rows below give T cell receptor beta chains drawn from one sample of a study of graft-versus-host responses after intestinal transplantation. Clones were read by immunoSEQ multiplex PCR, and TCRdb kept only the in-frame ones, dropping some. Here the sample spans about 97,000 clones, around nine tenths being singletons. The sample consisted of PBMCs, taken approximately 420 days after intestinal transplant. Receptor source: a human patient who received an intestinal transplant, so some T cells may come from the graft donor. CDR3s include the opening cysteine and the closing phenylalanine or tryptophan. Fields, in order: clone size, D gene, V gene, J gene, CDR3 DNA, CDR3 protein. A D gene is named only where the DNA matches it firmly. The listing skips clone size in some rows; elsewhere it reads once, few, many or a size class.

clone size: -; D gene: -; V gene: TRBV13; J gene: TRBJ2-1; CDR3 DNA: TGTGCCAGCAGCACCATGGGTTTCGGTGAGCAGTTCTTC; CDR3 protein: CASSTMGFGEQFF
clone size: few; D gene: -; V gene: TRBV9; J gene: TRBJ2-3; CDR3 DNA: TGTGCCAGCAGCGCGGGGTTGGTAGATACGCAGTATTTT; CDR3 protein: CASSAGLVDTQYF
clone size: -; D gene: -; V gene: TRBV6-5; J gene: TRBJ1-2; CDR3 DNA: TGTGCCAGCAGTTTTTTAACAGGGTATGGCTACACCTTC; CDR3 protein: CASSFLTGYGYTF
clone size: -; D gene: -; V gene: TRBV4-1; J gene: TRBJ2-1; CDR3 DNA: TGCGCCAGCAGCCAACTAGGGTTTCGGGTTGAGCAGTTCTTC; CDR3 protein: CASSQLGFRVEQFF
clone size: -; D gene: -; V gene: TRBV6-5; J gene: TRBJ1-1; CDR3 DNA: TGTGCCAGCAGAATAGGTGTAATGACTGAAGCTTTCTTT; CDR3 protein: CASRIGVMTEAFF
clone size: -; D gene: -; V gene: TRBV1; J gene: TRBJ2-2; CDR3 DNA: TGCACCCTCGGCCCCCTAGGGCTACCCTACACCGGGGAGCTGTTTTTT; CDR3 protein: CTLGPLGLPYTGELFF
clone size: -; D gene: TRBD2; V gene: TRBV2; J gene: TRBJ2-7; CDR3 DNA: TGTGCCAGCAGTGAAACTAGCGGGGGCTCCTCCTCCTACGAGCAGTACTTC; CDR3 protein: CASSETSGGSSSYEQYF
clone size: -; D gene: TRBD1; V gene: TRBV4-2; J gene: TRBJ2-7; CDR3 DNA: TGTGCCAGCAGCCCATTGACAGGGGGCAGCTACGAGCAGTACTTC; CDR3 protein: CASSPLTGGSYEQYF
clone size: once; D gene: -; V gene: TRBV2; J gene: TRBJ2-7; CDR3 DNA: TGTGCCAGCAGTGACAGGTATACCTACGAGCAGTACTTC; CDR3 protein: CASSDRYTYEQYF
clone size: -; D gene: -; V gene: TRBV5-4; J gene: TRBJ2-7; CDR3 DNA: TGTGCCAGCACAAATGGGTACGAGCAGTACTTC; CDR3 protein: CASTNGYEQYF
clone size: -; D gene: -; V gene: TRBV18; J gene: TRBJ1-4; CDR3 DNA: TGTGCCAGCTCACCACCAGGGAGGAATGAAAAACTGTTTTTT; CDR3 protein: CASSPPGRNEKLFF
clone size: -; D gene: TRBD2; V gene: TRBV6-6; J gene: TRBJ2-7; CDR3 DNA: TGTGCCAGCAGCCCCAGGACTAGCGGGAGAACCTACGAGCAGTACTTC; CDR3 protein: CASSPRTSGRTYEQYF
clone size: -; D gene: -; V gene: TRBV9; J gene: TRBJ1-6; CDR3 DNA: TGTGCCAGCAGCGTAGTGGGTGCCCCAAATTCACCCCTCCACTTT; CDR3 protein: CASSVVGAPNSPLHF
clone size: -; D gene: TRBD1; V gene: TRBV19; J gene: TRBJ1-4; CDR3 DNA: TGTGCCAGTAGTACTCCCCGGGACAGATGGAATGAAAAACTGTTTTTT; CDR3 protein: CASSTPRDRWNEKLFF
clone size: -; D gene: -; V gene: TRBV5-4; J gene: TRBJ2-6; CDR3 DNA: TGTGCCAGCAGTCCCCCTACACTTGCTGGGGCCAACGTCCTGACTTTC; CDR3 protein: CASSPPTLAGANVLTF
clone size: -; D gene: TRBD2; V gene: TRBV7-2; J gene: TRBJ2-5; CDR3 DNA: TGTGCCAGCAGCGCCACATTACGCGGGGGGTGGGAGACCCAGTACTTC; CDR3 protein: CASSATLRGGWETQYF
clone size: -; D gene: -; V gene: TRBV7-9; J gene: TRBJ2-2; CDR3 DNA: TGTGCCAGCAGCCTCCCGGGACCCGGGGAGCTGTTTTTT; CDR3 protein: CASSLPGPGELFF
clone size: -; D gene: TRBD1; V gene: TRBV7-9; J gene: TRBJ1-5; CDR3 DNA: TGTGCCAGCAGCTCCCTGGACAGGGAGGCCAATCAGCCCCAGCATTTT; CDR3 protein: CASSSLDREANQPQHF
clone size: -; D gene: TRBD1; V gene: TRBV4-2; J gene: TRBJ1-6; CDR3 DNA: TGTGCCAGCAGCCAACTGTGGACAGGGGATTCACCCCTCCACTTT; CDR3 protein: CASSQLWTGDSPLHF
clone size: -; D gene: -; V gene: TRBV18; J gene: TRBJ1-1; CDR3 DNA: TGTGCCAGCTCACTATGGGGGGTTGGCACTGAAGCTTTCTTT; CDR3 protein: CASSLWGVGTEAFF
clone size: -; D gene: -; V gene: TRBV19; J gene: TRBJ1-5; CDR3 DNA: TGTGCCAGTAGTATACTGCGGGGTGTGGACGGCAATCAGCCCCAGCATTTT; CDR3 protein: CASSILRGVDGNQPQHF
clone size: -; D gene: -; V gene: TRBV6-6; J gene: TRBJ1-1; CDR3 DNA: TGTGCCAGCAGTTACTCGATACAAAGGAACACTGAAGCTTTCTTT; CDR3 protein: CASSYSIQRNTEAFF
clone size: -; D gene: -; V gene: TRBV5-1; J gene: TRBJ2-5; CDR3 DNA: TGCGCCAGCAGCCCAGTGGAGACCAGGAGGGAGACCCAGTACTTC; CDR3 protein: CASSPVETRRETQYF
clone size: -; D gene: TRBD1; V gene: TRBV5-4; J gene: TRBJ1-2; CDR3 DNA: TGTGCCAGCAAAAACCAGGGGGCGAGCTATGGCTACACCTTC; CDR3 protein: CASKNQGASYGYTF